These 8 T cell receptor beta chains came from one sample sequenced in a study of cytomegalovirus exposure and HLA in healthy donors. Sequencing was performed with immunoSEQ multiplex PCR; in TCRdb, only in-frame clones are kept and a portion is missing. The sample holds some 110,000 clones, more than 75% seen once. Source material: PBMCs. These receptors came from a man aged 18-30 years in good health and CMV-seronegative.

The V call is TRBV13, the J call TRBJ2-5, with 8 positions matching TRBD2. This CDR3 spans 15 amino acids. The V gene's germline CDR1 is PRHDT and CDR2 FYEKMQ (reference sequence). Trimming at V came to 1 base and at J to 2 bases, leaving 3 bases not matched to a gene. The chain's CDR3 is CASSLVSGGQETQYF. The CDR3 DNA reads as TGTGCCAGCAGCTTAGTTTCGGGGGGGCAAGAGACCCAGTACTTC.

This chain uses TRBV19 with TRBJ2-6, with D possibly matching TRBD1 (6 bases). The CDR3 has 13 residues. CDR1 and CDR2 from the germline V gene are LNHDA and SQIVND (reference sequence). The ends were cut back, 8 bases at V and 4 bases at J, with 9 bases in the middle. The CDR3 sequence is CASAGAGANVLTF. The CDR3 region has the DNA TGTGCCAGTGCAGGGGCCGGGGCCAACGTCCTGACTTTC.

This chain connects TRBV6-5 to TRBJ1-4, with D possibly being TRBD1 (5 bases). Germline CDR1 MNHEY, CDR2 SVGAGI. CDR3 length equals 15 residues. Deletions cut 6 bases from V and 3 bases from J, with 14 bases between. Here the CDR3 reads CASRDSGLANEKLFF. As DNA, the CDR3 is TGTGCCAGCAGGGATTCAGGGTTGGCTAATGAAAAACTGTTTTTT.

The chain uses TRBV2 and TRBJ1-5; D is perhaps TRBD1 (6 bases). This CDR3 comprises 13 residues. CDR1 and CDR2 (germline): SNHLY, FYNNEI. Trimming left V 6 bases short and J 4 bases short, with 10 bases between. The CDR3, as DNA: TGTGCCAGCAGAGCAACAGGGAATCAGCCCCAGCATTTT. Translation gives CASRATGNQPQHF. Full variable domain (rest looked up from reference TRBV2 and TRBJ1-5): EPEVTQTPSHQVTQMGQEVILRCVPISNHLYFYWYRQILGQKVEFLVSFYNNEISEKSEIFDDQFSVERPDGSNFTLKIRSTKLEDSAMYFCASRATGNQPQHFGDGTRLSIL.

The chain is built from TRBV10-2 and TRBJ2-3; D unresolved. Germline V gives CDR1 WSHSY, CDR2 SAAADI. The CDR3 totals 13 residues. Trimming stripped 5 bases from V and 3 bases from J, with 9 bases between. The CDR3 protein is CASSLEITDTQYF. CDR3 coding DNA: TGCGCCAGCAGTCTGGAGATTACAGATACGCAGTATTTT.

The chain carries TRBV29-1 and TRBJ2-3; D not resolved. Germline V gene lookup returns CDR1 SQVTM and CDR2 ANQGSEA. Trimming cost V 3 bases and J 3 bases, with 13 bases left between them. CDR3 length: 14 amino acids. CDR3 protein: CSVDSRAWTDTQYF. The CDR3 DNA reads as TGCAGCGTTGATAGTAGAGCCTGGACAGATACGCAGTATTTT.

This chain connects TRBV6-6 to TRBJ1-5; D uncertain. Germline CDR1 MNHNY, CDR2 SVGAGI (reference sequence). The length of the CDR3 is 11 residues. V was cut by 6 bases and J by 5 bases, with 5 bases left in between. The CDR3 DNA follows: TGTGCCAGCAGCGGGGATCAGCCCCAGCATTTT. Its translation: CASSGDQPQHF.

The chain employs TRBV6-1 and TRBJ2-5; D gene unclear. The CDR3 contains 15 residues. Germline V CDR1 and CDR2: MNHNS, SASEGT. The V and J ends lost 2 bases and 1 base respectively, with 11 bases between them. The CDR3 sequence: CASSELKARQETQYF. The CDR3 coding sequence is TGTGCCAGCAGTGAATTAAAAGCGCGCCAAGAGACCCAGTACTTC.